This T cell receptor (beta chain) was captured in a study of CD8+ T cells in alopecia areata (dated by TCRdb to 2017 to 2018). Describing the broader study: In both human patients and the C3H/HeJ mouse model, the study applied high-throughput TCRbeta sequencing to look at T cell clonal expansion in alopecia areata. Human TCRbeta sequencing covered scalp tissue and sorted CD4+ and CD8+ peripheral blood T cells from patchy and totalis/universalis alopecia areata patients and healthy controls. Clonality in the scalp was compared among normal scalp (n=4), patchy alopecia areata scalp (n=8), and alopecia totalis/universalis scalp (n=8). RNA came from the PAXgene miRNA kit for fixed scalp, the miRNeasy kit for PBMCs, and the RNeasy kit for mouse skin. TCRbeta CDR3 regions were amplified by immunoSEQ multiplex PCR with 35 Vbeta forward and 13 Jbeta reverse primers.

Details on this clone: Its specific antigen is unknown. It has no much larger one-base neighbor in the sample; base qualities were not kept.

General conclusions and limits of the study: Higher clonality and more expanded CD8+ clones were observed in lesional scalp than in normal scalp, particularly in alopecia totalis/universalis, a finding suggestive of antigenic drive. Scalp TCR repertoire analysis is complicated because resident alphabeta T cells in normal human skin are also sequenced, whereas mouse skin is dominated by gammadelta T cells. Shared TCR sequences between patients were less evident than in mice, which may be partly attributable to HLA diversity in the patient population.

Peripheral blood and lesional scalp punch biopsies were obtained from patients with alopecia areata. PBMCs were isolated by density centrifugation and stained for CD3, CD4 and CD8, after which CD4+ and CD8+ T cells were sorted on a FACSAria. Alopecia areata patients who were not treated were recruited through a multicenter biomarker study. In several patients from the biomarker study, blood CD8+ T cells were sorted further into NKG2D-low and NKG2D-high fractions. Receptors were amplified or captured by the immunoSEQ multiplex PCR assay. RNA was extracted from all samples and reverse transcribed into cDNA as template for TCR sequencing. First-strand cDNA was synthesized using SuperScript III with a 2:1 mix of oligo-dT and random hexamers. Amplification bias was assessed with a synthetic immune receptor repertoire, and residual bias was removed computationally. Per the original workflow: Raw reads were preprocessed to remove errors, and CDR3 was defined according to IMGT conventions as the region from the conserved cysteine to phenylalanine. Clonality was computed as 1 minus the Shannon entropy, with the entropy normalized by log2 of the number of productive unique TCRs. Scalp TCRbeta sequences were cross-referenced with sorted blood CD4 and CD8 repertoires so that the CD4 or CD8 identity of scalp clones could be inferred. The clones in this table, taken by TCRdb from immuneACCESS, are in-frame only. Not every clone is retained; where verified, under half of the shortfall comes from an unresolved V gene, and the cause of the rest is unknown. For V, J and clone size, that table is used; D and trimming come from the DNA. The sample includes roughly 30,000 clones, with less than 65% observed a single time. The top ten clonotypes cover roughly 18% of the sample.

Material: NKG2D-high CD8+ T cells sorted from blood. This sample's cell subset or site label indicates: sorted CD8+ NKG2D-high blood T cells. The sequence was obtained from a human donor with alopecia areata.

The DNA sequence is as follows: TGTGCCAGCAGCTTAGTGAGGGGGGTAGACATTCAGTACTTC. The translation is CASSLVRGVDIQYF. This sequence uses TRBV7-2 and TRBJ2-4; the D gene is possibly TRBD1 or TRBD2, with 6 bases matching each. CDR1 SGHTA and CDR2 FQGNSA were looked up in the germline V gene. The trim is 1 base for V and 8 bases for J, with a gap of 12 bases between the germline ends. Spanning cysteine to phenylalanine, the CDR3 consists of 14 amino acids. Only CDR3 DNA remains: 42 bases, in frame from the first base.